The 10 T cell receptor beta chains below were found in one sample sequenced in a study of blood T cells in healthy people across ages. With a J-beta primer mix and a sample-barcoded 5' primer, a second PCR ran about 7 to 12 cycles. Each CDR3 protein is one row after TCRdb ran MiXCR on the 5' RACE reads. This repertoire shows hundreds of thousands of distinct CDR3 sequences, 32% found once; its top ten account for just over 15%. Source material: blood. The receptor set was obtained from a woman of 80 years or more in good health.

DNA for the CDR3: TGTGCCAGCAGCGTCCGGGACAGGGAACCGAACACTGAAGCTTTCTTT. Protein sequence: CASSVRDREPNTEAFF. The V gene is TRBV9, the J gene TRBJ1-1; 9 bases map to TRBD1. Germline V CDR1 and CDR2: SGDLS, YYNGEE. CDR3 length equals 16 residues. Trimming cost V 2 bases and J 1 base; bases outside gene matches: 6.

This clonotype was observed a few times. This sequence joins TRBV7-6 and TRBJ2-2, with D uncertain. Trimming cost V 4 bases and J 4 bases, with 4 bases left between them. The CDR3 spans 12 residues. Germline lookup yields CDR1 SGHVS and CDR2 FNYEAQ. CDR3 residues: CASSSPTGELFF. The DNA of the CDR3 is TGTGCCAGCAGCTCCCCCACCGGGGAGCTGTTTTTT.

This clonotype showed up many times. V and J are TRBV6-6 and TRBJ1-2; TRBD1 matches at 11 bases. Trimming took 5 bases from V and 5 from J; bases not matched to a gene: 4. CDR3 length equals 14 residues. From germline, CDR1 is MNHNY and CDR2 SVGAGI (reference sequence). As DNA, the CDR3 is TGTGCCAGCAGTAGAGGGACAGGGGGTTATGGCTACACCTTC. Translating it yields CASSRGTGGYGYTF.

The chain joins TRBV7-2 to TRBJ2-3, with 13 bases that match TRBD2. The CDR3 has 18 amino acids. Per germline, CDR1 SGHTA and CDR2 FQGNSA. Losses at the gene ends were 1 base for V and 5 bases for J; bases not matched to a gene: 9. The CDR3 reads CASSLGIGTSGAGDTQYF. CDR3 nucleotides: TGTGCCAGCAGCTTAGGGATAGGGACTAGCGGGGCGGGAGATACGCAGTATTTT.

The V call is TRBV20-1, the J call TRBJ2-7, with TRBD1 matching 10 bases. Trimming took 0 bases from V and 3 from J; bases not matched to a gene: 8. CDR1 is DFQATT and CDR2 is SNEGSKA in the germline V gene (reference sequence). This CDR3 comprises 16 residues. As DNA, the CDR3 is TGCAGTGCTAGAGACTCCGGGACAGGGGCTTTCTACGAGCAGTACTTC. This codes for CSARDSGTGAFYEQYF.

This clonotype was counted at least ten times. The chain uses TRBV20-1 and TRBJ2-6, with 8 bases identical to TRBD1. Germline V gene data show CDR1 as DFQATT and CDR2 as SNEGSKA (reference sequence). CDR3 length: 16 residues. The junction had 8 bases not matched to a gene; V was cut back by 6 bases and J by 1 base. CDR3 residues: CSALAQGASGANVLTF. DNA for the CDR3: TGCAGTGCCTTAGCCCAGGGGGCGTCTGGGGCCAACGTCCTGACTTTC.

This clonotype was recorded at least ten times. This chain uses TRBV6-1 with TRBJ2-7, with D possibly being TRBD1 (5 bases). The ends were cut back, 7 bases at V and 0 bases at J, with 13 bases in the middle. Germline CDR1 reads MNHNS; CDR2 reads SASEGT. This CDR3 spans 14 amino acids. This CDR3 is CASIGRVPSYEQYF. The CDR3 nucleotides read TGTGCCAGCATTGGCAGGGTTCCCTCCTACGAGCAGTACTTC.

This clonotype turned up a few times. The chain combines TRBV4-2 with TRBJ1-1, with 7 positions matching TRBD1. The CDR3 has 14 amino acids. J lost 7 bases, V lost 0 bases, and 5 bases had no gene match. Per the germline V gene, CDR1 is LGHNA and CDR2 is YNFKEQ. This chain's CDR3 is CASSQDGTAFEAFF. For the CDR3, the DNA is TGTGCCAGCAGCCAAGATGGGACAGCTTTTGAAGCTTTCTTT.

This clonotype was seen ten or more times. The CDR3 bases are TGTGCCACCATGGGCCGCACCTACAATGAGCAGTTCTTC. This translates into CATMGRTYNEQFF. The chain carries TRBV6-2 or TRBV6-3 and TRBJ2-1; no firm D call. Between the trimmed V and J ends, which lost 10 bases and 2 bases, there was a span of 12 bases. This CDR3 has 13 residues. The V gene's germline CDR1 is MNHEY and CDR2 SVGEGT.

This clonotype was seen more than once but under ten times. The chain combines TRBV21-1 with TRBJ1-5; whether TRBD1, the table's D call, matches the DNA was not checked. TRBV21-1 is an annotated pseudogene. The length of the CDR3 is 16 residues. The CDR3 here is CASSNNGGVSNQPQHF. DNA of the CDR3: TGTGCCAGCAGCAACAACGGGGGCGTGAGCAATCAGCCCCAGCATTTT.